The rows below give T cell receptor beta chains drawn from one sample of a study of monozygotic twins with inflammatory bowel disease. Each CDR3 protein gets one entry in TCRdb, which reprocessed the 5' RACE reads and gives no DNA. The sample data list some 150,000 distinct CDR3 sequences. Input material: blood. The receptors stem from a human donor with ulcerative colitis or Crohn's disease, or a healthy co-twin of an affected twin (not recorded which). Each CDR3 is given with its conserved first and last residue.

TRBV6-5	TRBJ1-5	CASSSGSPNNQPQHF
TRBV5-1	TRBJ2-4	CASGTGDQNIQYF
TRBV30	TRBJ2-7	CAWSVGRTGVYEQYF
TRBV25-1	TRBJ1-3	CASSVFGGPGGNTIYF
TRBV5-1	TRBJ2-3	CASSLGGANTDTQYF
TRBV7-2	TRBJ1-2	CASSSTGVYGYTF
TRBV15	TRBJ1-1	CATSSPPGRLNTKAFF
TRBV4-3	TRBJ2-2	CASSQGTLNTGELFF
TRBV5-5	TRBJ2-3	CASSTYTGFRGDTQYF
TRBV7-9	TRBJ2-2	CGQGPNTGELFF
TRBV6-2/TRBV6-3	TRBJ2-4	CASSYSNLKNIQYF
TRBV7-9	TRBJ2-7	CASSLGPRQGRYEQYF
TRBV27	TRBJ1-2	CASSPTTGNRNYGYTF
TRBV6-5	TRBJ1-5	CASSYSGGMGQPQHF
TRBV9	TRBJ2-1	CASSVGAGGSSYNEQFF
TRBV28	TRBJ2-3	CASSLWVGALAGEGPSTDTQYF
TRBV7-3	TRBJ2-3	CASSFGLAGSDTQCF
TRBV5-1	TRBJ2-3	CASSPHGGNTDTQYF
TRBV4-2	TRBJ1-1	CASSQDPLDTEAFF
TRBV5-1	TRBJ2-2	CASHRAMNTGELFF
TRBV4-3	TRBJ2-5	CASSQGITGDGETQYF
TRBV9	TRBJ2-7	CASSVGSSSYEQYF
TRBV11-2	TRBJ2-3	CASSPVGGALYLDTDTQYF
TRBV3-1	TRBJ1-1	CASSHVGSLQTEAFF
TRBV10-3	TRBJ2-2	CATGALTGELFF
TRBV12-3/TRBV12-4	TRBJ1-4	CASSLREGDEKLFF
TRBV10-3	TRBJ2-2	CAMGQGRDTGELFF
TRBV3-1	TRBJ1-1	CASSQVSGTGGITEAFF
TRBV5-4	TRBJ2-7	CASSPRGGANLYEQYF
TRBV20-1	TRBJ2-1	CSARGLAGVSGNEQFF
TRBV7-3	TRBJ1-6	CASSLGAGNSPLHF
TRBV11-3	TRBJ2-1	CASSLRADGVWQFF
TRBV4-1	TRBJ2-1	CASSLGTSGYDEQFF
TRBV7-8	TRBJ2-1	CASRYLSYNEQFF
TRBV5-1	TRBJ2-1	CASSKTSGTYNEQFF
TRBV6-2/TRBV6-3	TRBJ1-1	CASSLPAINMNTEASF
TRBV20-1	TRBJ2-7	CSARGEAGGTYEQYF
TRBV28	TRBJ2-3	CASNLGQGVSDTQYF
TRBV6-5	TRBJ2-5	CASSYRGWETQYF
TRBV2	TRBJ1-1	CASSEAGPLGTEAFF